The 3 T cell receptor beta chains given below trace back to one sample, sequenced in a study of T cell responses to AZD1222 COVID-19 vaccine. Some clones are missing from TCRdb's copy, which holds only in-frame ones; the method was immunoSEQ multiplex PCR. Here the sample spans about 150,000 clones, roughly nine tenths being singletons. Source: peripheral blood, taken after recovery from COVID-19. The source is an adult who had recovered from COVID-19.

The chain joins TRBV27 to TRBJ2-3; D might be TRBD1 (5 bases). Per the germline V gene, CDR1 is MNHEY and CDR2 is SMNVEV (reference sequence). Trimming stripped 5 bases from V and 3 bases from J, with 9 bases between. CDR3 length: 13 amino acids. The CDR3 loop is CASSTQGTDTQYF. For the CDR3, the DNA is TGTGCCAGCAGTACGCAGGGAACAGATACGCAGTATTTT.

J is TRBJ2-5 and V is TRBV5-1, with D hard to call. Trimming left V 1 base short and J 5 bases short, with 15 bases between. The CDR3 has 15 amino acids. Germline-derived CDR1 and CDR2 are SGHRS and YFSETQ. The CDR3 region has the DNA TGCGCCAGCAGCTTGTCGTTGGCCGGGCAGGAGACCCAGTACTTC. Residues: CASSLSLAGQETQYF.

The chain recombines TRBV9 with TRBJ2-2; D possibly corresponds to TRBD2 (6 bases). The CDR3 consists of 17 residues. V gave up 6 bases and J gave up 0 bases, with 18 bases separating them. The germline V gene has CDR1 SGDLS and CDR2 YYNGEE. The CDR3 here is CASTRLSGGTNTGELFF. The CDR3 DNA is TGTGCCAGCACCCGTCTTAGCGGCGGTACGAACACCGGGGAGCTGTTTTTT.